Listed below are T cell receptor beta chains from one sample, sequenced in a study of cytomegalovirus exposure and HLA in healthy donors. Clones were sequenced by immunoSEQ multiplex PCR, and TCRdb holds only the in-frame ones, with some missing. Of about 120,000 clones listed, 65% are singletons. Sequencing input: PBMCs. Source of these receptors: a middle-aged woman in good health and CMV-seropositive. CDR3s include the opening cysteine and the closing phenylalanine or tryptophan. The D gene is left open where the match is weak. The size of a clone is reported for some rows only, either as once, few or many, or as a class for expanded clones.

clone_size d_call j_call v_call cdr3_aa cdr3_nt
few TRBD2 TRBJ2-5 TRBV4-3 CASSQGLAGVGKTQYF TGCGCCAGCAGCCAAGGACTAGCGGGGGTTGGGAAGACCCAGTACTTC
- TRBD1 TRBJ2-5 TRBV5-4 CASSAGPDRARETQYF TGTGCCAGCAGCGCCGGGCCCGACAGGGCGAGGGAGACCCAGTACTTC
- - TRBJ1-3 TRBV5-1 CASRPRTASGNTIYF TGCGCCAGCCGGCCCCGGACAGCCTCTGGAAACACCATATATTTT
- - TRBJ2-5 TRBV6-5 CASSPNPGPGAQYF TGTGCCAGCAGTCCAAACCCGGGCCCGGGGGCCCAGTACTTC
- - TRBJ1-2 TRBV2 CVNEVDRGNYGYTF TGTGTTAACGAAGTAGACCGAGGAAACTATGGCTACACCTTC
- TRBD2 TRBJ2-3 TRBV7-9 CASSRAGVGATDTQYF TGTGCCAGCAGCCGAGCGGGAGTTGGGGCGACAGATACGCAGTATTTT
- - TRBJ1-1 TRBV25-1 CASSELGAGAEAFF TGTGCCAGCAGTGAATTAGGGGCTGGTGCTGAAGCTTTCTTT
- TRBD1 TRBJ2-1 TRBV6-4 CASSDSSRTGGYNEQFF TGTGCCAGCAGTGACTCGAGTCGGACAGGGGGGTACAATGAGCAGTTCTTC
few - TRBJ1-1 TRBV5-6 CASSRRQSRTEAFF TGTGCCAGCAGTAGACGACAGTCTAGAACTGAAGCTTTCTTT
- TRBD1 TRBJ1-1 TRBV18 CASSPPLAGGNTEAFF TGTGCCAGCTCACCTCCCCTGGCAGGGGGGAACACTGAAGCTTTCTTT
- TRBD1 TRBJ2-7 TRBV5-1 CASSPAPGTGFYEQYF TGCGCCAGCAGCCCGGCCCCCGGGACAGGGTTCTACGAGCAGTACTTC
- - TRBJ1-1 TRBV6-5 CASVYPGDRQTEAFF TGTGCCAGCGTATACCCGGGGGACCGACAGACTGAAGCTTTCTTT
- - TRBJ2-7 TRBV27 CASSFGGYAYEQYF TGTGCCAGCAGTTTCGGCGGGTACGCCTACGAGCAGTACTTC
- TRBD2 TRBJ2-3 TRBV9 CASGLAGGPTDTQYF TGTGCCAGTGGACTAGCGGGAGGGCCGACAGATACGCAGTATTTT
- - TRBJ2-1 TRBV11-2 CASRLGGEKQFF TGTGCCAGCAGACTAGGGGGGGAGAAGCAGTTCTTC
- TRBD2 TRBJ2-7 TRBV6-1 CASSQGLAGEQYF TGTGCCAGCAGTCAAGGACTAGCGGGCGAGCAGTACTTC
few - TRBJ2-2 TRBV2 CASSEGWRNTGELFF TGTGCCAGCAGTGAGGGTTGGAGGAACACCGGGGAGCTGTTTTTT
- TRBD1 TRBJ2-2 TRBV4-1 CASSRVLRDRTRTNTGELFF TGCGCCAGCAGCCGTGTCCTCCGGGACAGGACCCGTACGAACACCGGGGAGCTGTTTTTT
- TRBD1 TRBJ1-5 TRBV2 CASSGQGGNQPQHF TGTGCCAGCAGTGGACAGGGCGGCAATCAGCCCCAGCATTTT
- TRBD1 TRBJ1-5 TRBV2 CASSGQGIGNQPQHF TGTGCCAGCAGCGGACAGGGGATCGGCAATCAGCCCCAGCATTTT
- TRBD2 TRBJ2-7 TRBV10-3 CAISGGFERTSGRRYEQYF TGTGCCATCAGTGGCGGGTTTGAGCGGACTAGCGGGAGACGATACGAGCAGTACTTC
- TRBD1 TRBJ2-5 TRBV4-1 CASSQTPGQGYQETQYF TGCGCCAGCAGCCAAACGCCGGGACAGGGATACCAAGAGACCCAGTACTTC
- TRBD1 TRBJ1-1 TRBV19 CASSTGGRTEAFF TGTGCCAGTAGTACAGGGGGCAGGACTGAAGCTTTCTTT
- - TRBJ2-7 TRBV7-9 CTSSPPLSEQYF TGTACCAGCAGCCCCCCCCTCTCCGAGCAGTACTTC
once TRBD1 TRBJ2-7 TRBV30 CAWSPTPLTGGYEQYF TGTGCCTGGAGCCCTACTCCGTTGACAGGGGGGTACGAGCAGTACTTC
- TRBD1 TRBJ1-5 TRBV7-2 CASSLGTGSVHF TGTGCCAGCAGCCTTGGGACAGGGTCGGTACATTTT
- - TRBJ2-1 TRBV5-1 CASTGVGIRGTSYNEQFF TGCGCCAGCACGGGGGTCGGGATCCGGGGGACCTCCTACAATGAGCAGTTCTTC
- TRBD2 TRBJ2-7 TRBV4-2 CASSLRAASGRAGTYEQYF TGTGCCAGCAGCCTACGCGCGGCTAGCGGGAGGGCGGGGACCTACGAGCAGTACTTC
- - TRBJ1-1 TRBV5-1 CASSLGQGFTEAFF TGCGCCAGCAGCTTGGGTCAGGGGTTCACTGAAGCTTTCTTT
- - TRBJ2-5 TRBV29-1 CSVGGRQLRGKETQYF TGCAGCGTTGGAGGTCGGCAACTTAGAGGGAAAGAGACCCAGTACTTC
few TRBD1 TRBJ1-2 TRBV19 CASSIWQGVKDGYTF TGTGCCAGTAGTATCTGGCAGGGGGTTAAGGATGGCTACACCTTC
- - TRBJ2-7 TRBV5-5 CASSLLRGTYEQYF TGTGCCAGCAGCTTGCTTAGGGGAACCTACGAGCAGTACTTC
- TRBD2 TRBJ2-3 TRBV18 CASSAGLAGAADTQYF TGTGCCAGCTCAGCGGGACTAGCGGGAGCAGCGGATACGCAGTATTTT
few - TRBJ1-5 TRBV2 CASSERGLSNQPQHF TGTGCCAGCAGTGAACGGGGGTTGAGCAATCAGCCCCAGCATTTT
- TRBD1 TRBJ1-2 TRBV10-3 CAIMGGQSDNYGYTF TGTGCCATCATGGGGGGACAGTCTGACAACTATGGCTACACCTTC
- TRBD1 TRBJ1-5 TRBV28 CAIKRQGNSNQPQHF TGTGCCATTAAACGACAGGGCAATAGCAATCAGCCCCAGCATTTT
- - TRBJ2-2 TRBV7-6 CASSLTSANTGELFF TGTGCCAGCAGCTTGACATCCGCGAACACCGGGGAGCTGTTTTTT
- - TRBJ1-5 TRBV6-5 CASSTSRVGNQPQHF TGTGCCAGCAGTACCTCCAGGGTAGGCAATCAGCCCCAGCATTTT
once TRBD1 TRBJ2-5 TRBV27 CASSAKGQGAWVETQYF TGTGCCAGCAGTGCCAAGGGACAGGGGGCATGGGTAGAGACCCAGTACTTC
few TRBD2 TRBJ2-1 TRBV7-8 CASSLGALAGGPFPFF TGTGCCAGCAGCCTAGGGGCACTAGCGGGAGGGCCCTTTCCGTTCTTC
few - TRBJ1-2 TRBV7-2 CASSFPVGGYTF TGTGCCAGCAGCTTCCCAGTCGGGGGCTACACCTTC
few TRBD1 TRBJ1-5 TRBV11-2 CASSLTGQSNQPQHF TGTGCCAGCAGCTTAACGGGACAGAGCAATCAGCCCCAGCATTTT
- - TRBJ2-1 TRBV18 CASSPPPGDEQFF TGTGCCAGCTCACCACCGCCGGGGGACGAGCAGTTCTTC
few - TRBJ1-2 TRBV6-6 CASSYSGEDGRYGYTF TGTGCCAGCAGTTACTCCGGCGAAGATGGGCGCTATGGCTACACCTTC
- TRBD2 TRBJ2-1 TRBV11-3 CASSLGGSSEQFF TGTGCCAGCAGCTTGGGAGGGTCCAGTGAGCAGTTCTTC
- - TRBJ1-3 TRBV15 CATSRRTVAFSGNTIYF TGTGCCACCAGCAGACGGACAGTGGCTTTCTCTGGAAACACCATATATTTT
- TRBD1 TRBJ1-4 TRBV29-1 CSATLSTGGREKLFF TGCAGCGCTACTCTATCGACAGGGGGACGTGAAAAACTGTTTTTT
- TRBD1 TRBJ1-2 TRBV4-1 CASSPVGQGPYGYTF TGCGCCAGCAGCCCGGTGGGACAGGGCCCCTATGGCTACACCTTC
- TRBD1 TRBJ2-1 TRBV29-1 CSVELLGGTGNNEQFF TGCAGCGTTGAGCTCCTCGGGGGGACAGGGAACAATGAGCAGTTCTTC
- TRBD2 TRBJ2-3 TRBV9 CASSLRPGLAGVGTDTQYF TGTGCCAGCAGCCTCCGGCCGGGACTAGCGGGAGTGGGCACAGATACGCAGTATTTT
- - TRBJ2-3 TRBV21-1 CASSAGVSTDTQYF TGTGCCAGCAGCGCGGGGGTGAGCACAGATACGCAGTATTTT
- TRBD1 TRBJ1-4 TRBV7-3 CASSLGQGEKLFF TGTGCCAGCAGCTTGGGACAGGGGGAAAAACTGTTTTTT
- - TRBJ1-1 TRBV21-1 CASSPQTGENTEAFF TGTGCCAGCAGCCCTCAGACAGGGGAGAACACTGAAGCTTTCTTT
- - TRBJ2-2 TRBV7-2 CASSPGLAMTGELFF TGTGCCAGCAGCCCAGGGCTAGCGATGACCGGGGAGCTGTTTTTT
- - TRBJ2-5 TRBV5-4 CASSPDSREETQYF TGTGCCAGCAGCCCCGATTCCCGGGAAGAGACCCAGTACTTC
- - TRBJ1-2 TRBV29-1 CSAVGENYGYTF TGCAGCGCCGTCGGGGAGAACTATGGCTACACCTTC
- TRBD2 TRBJ2-5 TRBV6-1 CASSELAGDQETQYF TGTGCCAGCAGTGAACTAGCGGGAGACCAAGAGACCCAGTACTTC
- TRBD1 TRBJ2-7 TRBV29-1 CSVLKLDRTSYEQYF TGCAGCGTCCTCAAGCTGGACAGGACATCCTACGAGCAGTACTTC
- - TRBJ2-2 TRBV5-4 CASSLFGTGELFF TGTGCCAGCAGCTTGTTCGGGACCGGGGAGCTGTTTTTT